One sample yielded the 15 T cell receptor beta chains listed below, sequenced in a study of CD8 T cells in ankylosing spondylitis (dated by TCRdb to about 2017). Summary of the overall study and its limitations: A TCR beta motif made up of 7 to 9 highly homologous amino acid variants appeared to be characteristic of blood from ankylosing spondylitis patients.

Antigens for these TCRs are unknown. Libraries were made using 5' RACE. The instrument given in TCRdb is Illumina HiSeq 2500. In TCRdb, the public reads were trimmed at Q25 with fastp and aligned with MiXCR, with productive beta chains retained. Identical CDR3 protein sequences are pooled into one entry, listed with their most common genes and DNA. For this sample the table gives under 450,000 distinct CDR3 sequences, of which approximately 17% were detected only once. 0.95% to 1.1% of the sample lies in the top ten. Sequencing used blood, either unsorted or a sorted T cell fraction (not recorded which). The source is a male donor with ankylosing spondylitis.

This clonotype has more than one count but fewer than ten. The chain employs TRBV7-2 and TRBJ2-1, with 11 bases matching TRBD2. CDR3 length equals 17 residues. Germline V gene data show CDR1 as SGHTA and CDR2 as FQGNSA. With 3 bases clipped from V and 2 bases from J, the junction kept 6 bases outside the gene matches. CDR3 coding DNA: TGTGCCAGCAGCTTTACACCGGGACTAGCGGCCTACAATGAGCAGTTCTTC. Its translation: CASSFTPGLAAYNEQFF.

The chain combines TRBV7-9 with TRBJ1-4, with no clear D. Germline V gene data show CDR1 as SEHNR and CDR2 as FQNEAQ (reference sequence). CDR3 length: 13 amino acids. V dropped 1 base and J dropped 8 bases, with 8 bases sitting between them. The CDR3 DNA is TGTGCCAGCAGCTTAGGGCTTGGGGAAAAACTGTTTTTT. Translating it yields CASSLGLGEKLFF.

CDR3 DNA sequence: TGCGCCAGCAGCCCAACCACAGGGAAGAACACTGAAGCTTTCTTT. It yields the protein CASSPTTGKNTEAFF. This sequence joins TRBV10-2 and TRBJ1-1, with D tentatively TRBD1 (6 bases). The CDR3 contains 15 residues. Germline assignment: CDR1 WSHSY and CDR2 SAAADI. Deletions cut 6 bases from V and 1 base from J, with 15 bases between.

V is TRBV4-3 and J is TRBJ1-1; 7 nucleotides agree with TRBD1. V gave up 3 bases and J gave up 4 bases; unmatched junction bases: 5. This CDR3 is built from 14 residues. CDR1 LGHNA and CDR2 YSLEER come from the germline V gene. CDR3 sequence: CASSHNTGVTEAFF. The CDR3 DNA reads as TGCGCCAGCAGCCATAACACAGGGGTCACTGAAGCTTTCTTT.

The chain couples TRBV9 to TRBJ1-5; D is unresolved. V was shortened by 5 bases and J by 0 bases, with 15 bases between the two germline ends. This CDR3 region has 16 residues. The germline V gene encodes CDR1 SGDLS and CDR2 YYNGEE. The DNA of the CDR3 is TGTGCCAGCAGAGCCAATGACGTAAATAGCAATCAGCCCCAGCATTTT. Protein product: CASRANDVNSNQPQHF.

CDR3 amino acids: CASKSNSGTELNIQYF. The CDR3 DNA is TGTGCCAGTAAAAGTAATTCCGGGACAGAACTAAACATTCAGTACTTC. The V and J genes are TRBV19 and TRBJ2-4; 7 bases are shared with TRBD1. The CDR3 has 16 amino acids. Per the germline V gene, CDR1 is LNHDA and CDR2 is SQIVND (reference sequence). V shed 7 bases and J 6 bases; nucleotides not matched to a gene: 15.

V is TRBV7-6 and J is TRBJ2-7; the match to TRBD2 covers 7 bases. This CDR3 region has 16 residues. The germline V gene has CDR1 SGHVS and CDR2 FNYEAQ. Trimming took 5 bases from V and 3 from J; bases not matched to a gene: 13. CDR3 nucleotide sequence: TGTGCCAGCAGCCCCCAGCGGGGTAGCGGAAACTACGAGCAGTACTTC. Protein product: CASSPQRGSGNYEQYF.

This clonotype was seen more than once but under ten times. This chain connects TRBV7-8 to TRBJ2-1, with 8 bases aligning to TRBD2. Germline V gene data show CDR1 as SGHVS and CDR2 as FQNEAQ. The CDR3 has 16 residues. Losses at the gene ends were 3 bases for V and 9 bases for J; bases not matched to a gene: 13. For the CDR3, the DNA is TGTGCCAGCAGCTTGGCCGAGGGACTAGGGGTCGGTGAGCAGTTCTTC. Translation gives CASSLAEGLGVGEQFF.

This chain links TRBV7-2 with TRBJ2-2; D is perhaps TRBD1 or TRBD2 (6 bases each). CDR3 length equals 12 residues. In germline, CDR1 is SGHTA, CDR2 FQGNSA. V was clipped by 8 bases and J by 6 bases, with 10 bases between them. This CDR3 reads CASGGQSGELFF. In DNA, the CDR3 is TGTGCCAGCGGGGGGCAATCCGGGGAGCTGTTTTTT.

This clonotype was found a few times. The chain uses TRBV11-2 and TRBJ1-1; maybe TRBD1 (5 bases). This CDR3 is 15 amino acids long. V dropped 5 bases and J dropped 1 base, with 14 bases sitting between them. Germline CDR1 reads SGHAT; CDR2 reads FQNNGV. This CDR3 is CASSEFGHSNTEAFF. The CDR3 DNA is TGTGCCAGCAGCGAATTCGGACATTCGAACACTGAAGCTTTCTTT.

The chain employs TRBV20-1 and TRBJ1-1; 7 bases are shared with TRBD1. The germline V gene encodes CDR1 DFQATT and CDR2 SNEGSKA (reference sequence). This CDR3 contains 14 residues. V trimming: 3 bases; J trimming: 1 base; junction bases outside the gene matches: 5. DNA of the CDR3: TGCAGTGCTAGTGACAGGGTGGCGAACACTGAAGCTTTCTTT. Translated: CSASDRVANTEAFF.

This rearrangement joins TRBV4-1 to TRBJ2-1; D possibly corresponds to TRBD1 (5 bases). CDR3 length: 16 residues. Trimming shortened V by 0 bases and J by 3 bases, and 12 bases separated the two germline ends. CDR1 is MGHRA, CDR2 YSYEKL, per germline. The CDR3 loop reads CASSQDEVRDYNEQFF. DNA of the CDR3: TGCGCCAGCAGCCAAGACGAGGTCAGGGACTACAATGAGCAGTTCTTC.

This clonotype showed up just a few times. The chain is built from TRBV7-3 and TRBJ2-7; unclear D gene. V was trimmed by 11 bases and J by 6 bases, leaving 17 bases between them. Germline V gives CDR1 SGHTA, CDR2 FQGTGA. This CDR3 spans 12 amino acids. CDR3 coding DNA: TGTGCCCTCCCCGTGGGTAGGTGCGAGCAGTACTTC. It specifies CALPVGRCEQYF.

This chain connects TRBV18 to TRBJ2-1; tentative D call: TRBD2 (6 bases). CDR1 is KGHSH, CDR2 LQKENI, per germline. The germline V and J ends were trimmed by 3 bases and 2 bases, with 23 bases remaining between them. The length of the CDR3 is 19 residues. CDR3 sequence reads: CASSPQNWRESSPYNEQFF. The CDR3, as DNA: TGTGCCAGCTCACCGCAAAATTGGCGGGAAAGTAGTCCCTACAATGAGCAGTTCTTC.

The sample holds a few counts of this clonotype. The chain employs TRBV12-3 or TRBV12-4 and TRBJ2-5; D not resolved. Trimming removed 6 bases at V and 0 bases at J, with 5 bases between. The CDR3 contains 12 residues. DNA of the CDR3: TGTGCCAGCAGCGGGTACCAAGAGACCCAGTACTTC. Protein sequence: CASSGYQETQYF.